Sequencing of this TCR beta chain was carried out in a study of neoadjuvant nivolumab and ipilimumab in lung cancer. Study-level findings and limits: Higher pretherapy blood TCR richness went with higher resected-tumor richness.

As to this clone: Its antigen is undetermined.

The table came from immunoSEQ multiplex PCR; TCRdb's copy has only in-frame clones and leaves some out. Among roughly 20,000 clones listed, 85% to 90% were seen once. J lost 2 bases, V lost 5 bases, and 4 bases had no gene match. Germline-derived CDR1 and CDR2 are SGHNT and YYREEE (reference sequence). This CDR3 spans 13 amino acids. The source is an adult with non-small cell lung cancer. The sequencing used peripheral blood, collected before neoadjuvant nivolumab, alone or with ipilimumab. The chain recombines TRBV5-4 with TRBJ2-7, with 7 nucleotides matching TRBD2. For the CDR3, the DNA is TGTGCCAGCAGTAGGGACTACGCCTACGAGCAGTACTTC. It is translated as CASSRDYAYEQYF. Filled out from reference TRBV5-4 and TRBJ2-7, the complete variable domain reads ETGVTQSPTHLIKTRGQQVTLRCSSQSGHNTVSWYQQALGQGPQFIFQYYREEENGRGNFPPRFSGLQFPNYSSELNVNALELDDSALYLCASSRDYAYEQYFGPGTRLTVT.